This T cell receptor (beta chain) was observed in a study of blood T cell repertoires in COVID-19 (dated by TCRdb to between 2020 and 2021). As for the study more broadly: Samples from collaborators originated in the United States, Italy and Spain and spanned both the acute and convalescent phases of COVID-19. The material from the prospective study consisted of cDNA or gDNA derived from T cells, B-cell-depleted T cells, or PBMCs. Nearly every sample came with metadata listing a de-identified subject ID, COVID-19 status, age in years and sex. The samples were drawn from the first 160 participants of the ongoing ImmuneRACE study and from some 1,300 subjects provided by 6 global collaborators. Subjects who had been exposed to COVID-19, were actively infected with it, or had recovered from it provided the deeply sampled blood TCRbeta repertoires that made up the dataset. The repertoires were released in a freely available public database intended as a resource for research on the immune response to SARS-CoV-2. Where HLA class I and class II types were available, the types were taken from metadata supplied by the sample provider, not from assay-based typing. What the research found in general, with its limitations: How much clinical and demographic metadata was included differed by source and by participant, and the metadata was provided uncurated.

The CDR3 goes from the cysteine to the phenylalanine over 15 residues. CDR3 DNA only is kept here, 45 bases in frame from base 1. Based on the germline V gene, the CDR1 and CDR2 sequences are SGDLS and YYNGEE. Compared with germline, V lacks 4 bases and J lacks 0 bases; bases without a gene match: 5. About this clone: The target of this receptor is not known. No much larger clone is present one base from it, and per-base qualities are unavailable.

The collaborating institutions used their own protocols to collect whole blood in K2EDTA tubes. For TCRbeta analysis, collaborators shipped samples as frozen whole blood, isolated PBMCs, or DNA extracted from either of those sample types. The immunoSEQ Assay, a bias-controlled multiplex PCR, was used to amplify TCRbeta CDR3 regions from genomic DNA. The study's processing was this. Within the assay, amplification of reference gene primers was used to estimate how many nucleated cells each sample contained. To quantify the absolute abundance of each unique TCRbeta CDR3 rearrangement, sequence reads were collapsed and filtered. For each sample, productive Simpson clonality was calculated as the square root of Simpson's diversity index over productive rearrangements. This immuneACCESS table, as held by TCRdb, lists in-frame sequences with V and J called but not all clones. Of the missing ones, under half trace to an unresolved V gene in checked studies; the others have no known cause. Clone size and the V and J calls come from that table; the DNA yielded D and trimming. For this sample the table gives 150,000 to 180,000 clones, of which over 65% were detected only once. Under 2% of the sample comes from the top ten.

Sequenced sample: peripheral blood. Recombination joined TRBV9 with TRBJ2-3; a stretch of 7 junction bases matches TRBD2. The source of this sequence is a man older than 75 with acute or convalescent COVID-19. The DNA is TGTGCCAGCAGCATCGGGACTACTAGCACAGATACGCAGTATTTT. The resulting protein is CASSIGTTSTDTQYF.